This TCR beta chain stems from a study of T cells in women clearing cervical HPV infection. Average input was around 1,100 ng genomic DNA for immunoSEQ TCR beta CDR3 amplification. Sequencing was performed with immunoSEQ multiplex PCR; in TCRdb, only in-frame clones are kept and a portion is missing. The listing records tens of thousands of clones. Sequencing input: blood buffy coat. This TCR was sampled from a woman between 18 and 70 years old with a cervical HPV16 infection that either progressed to CIN3+ or cleared (not recorded which).

The CDR3 region is CASRITQGIGSSYNDYTF. CDR3 bases read: TGCGCCAGCCGCATCACGCAGGGCATAGGGAGCTCCTACAATGAC. The chain has TRBV23-1 and TRBJ1-2, with D perhaps TRBD1 (5 bases). The read is 3 residues too short to cover the CDR3 end, so that end is filled in from the germline J gene. TRBV23-1 is placed among ORFs of uncertain function. This CDR3 region has 18 residues.